Each of the 14 T cell receptor beta chains below was sequenced from the same sample in a study of blood T cells in healthy people across ages. For the second PCR, which ran for about 6 to 12 cycles, a sample-barcoded 5' primer and a J-beta primer mix were used. TCRdb used MiXCR to reprocess the 5' RACE reads, holding one entry per CDR3 protein. The table includes 550,000 to 800,000 distinct CDR3 sequences, around 32% detected once. The specimen sequenced was blood. All receptors come from an elderly woman in good health.

This clonotype showed up just a few times. The chain uses TRBV29-1 and TRBJ1-2; D gene uncertain. Between the trimmed V and J ends, which lost 3 bases and 0 bases, there was a span of 2 bases. This CDR3 is 11 amino acids long. CDR1 is SQVTM, CDR2 ANQGSEA, per germline. As DNA, the CDR3 is TGCAGCGTTGAGGCTAACTATGGCTACACCTTC. This encodes CSVEANYGYTF.

In this sample, this clonotype turned up many times. This chain joins TRBV7-2 and TRBJ2-3, with TRBD2 matching over 8 bases. Germline V lookup: CDR1 SGHTA, CDR2 FQGNSA. The CDR3 runs to 15 residues. J gave up 1 base and V 3 bases, and 3 bases lay outside the gene matches. DNA of the CDR3: TGTGCCAGCAGCTTGGTGCGGGGGGGCACAGATACGCAGTATTTT. This sequence encodes CASSLVRGGTDTQYF. The full variable domain, completed using reference TRBV7-2 and TRBJ2-3, is GAGVSQSPSNKVTEKGKDVELRCDPISGHTALYWYRQSLGQGLEFLIYFQGNSAPDKSGLPSDRFSAERTGGSVSTLTIQRTQQEDSAVYLCASSLVRGGTDTQYFGPGTRLTVL.

This clonotype was seen more than once but under ten times. This chain joins TRBV9 and TRBJ1-1, with D uncertain. The V gene's germline CDR1 is SGDLS and CDR2 YYNGEE. Trimming took 4 bases from V and 4 from J, leaving 14 bases between them. This CDR3 spans 14 amino acids. This CDR3 is CASSPLEPSTEAFF. CDR3 bases: TGTGCCAGCAGCCCCCTCGAGCCGAGCACTGAAGCTTTCTTT.

This clonotype was detected ten times or more. V usage is TRBV7-9 and J usage is TRBJ2-3, with 9 bases identical to TRBD1. Trimming at V came to 5 bases and at J to 7 bases, leaving 10 bases not matched to a gene. The CDR3 sequence is 15 residues long. Looked up from germline, CDR1 is SEHNR and CDR2 is FQNEAQ (reference sequence). CDR3 nucleotide sequence: TGTGCCAGCAGCCCAAGCGACAGGGGGAGGTATACGCAGTATTTT. Amino acids: CASSPSDRGRYTQYF.

The chain links TRBV7-9 to TRBJ2-6; D possibly corresponds to TRBD2 (5 bases). V lost 8 bases and J lost 1, with 9 bases in between. Germline loops: CDR1 SEHNR, CDR2 FQNEAQ (reference sequence). The CDR3 has 14 amino acids. The CDR3 here is CASEEASGANVLTF. The CDR3 DNA reads as TGTGCCAGCGAGGAGGCGTCTGGGGCCAACGTCCTGACTTTC.

This clonotype was seen only a few times. The J gene is TRBJ2-2, the V gene TRBV5-1; D uncertain. CDR3 size: 12 residues. Germline-derived CDR1 and CDR2 are SGHRS and YFSETQ. V gave up 1 base and J gave up 7 bases, with 5 bases separating them. The CDR3 region has the DNA TGCGCCAGCAGCTTGAGCGACGGGGAGCTGTTTTTT. Translated, it gives CASSLSDGELFF.

This clonotype has ten or more counts. The chain is built from TRBV7-3 and TRBJ2-5; TRBD1 is a possible D gene (6 bases). This CDR3 comprises 15 residues. Trimming cost V 2 bases and J 5 bases, with 15 bases left between them. Germline V lookup: CDR1 SGHTA, CDR2 FQGTGA. The CDR3 sequence is CASSLELGAWETQYF. The CDR3 DNA follows: TGTGCCAGCAGCTTAGAGCTGGGGGCATGGGAGACCCAGTACTTC.

Note on this clonotype: This may come from a read error, since a much larger clone is one base off. This sequence joins TRBV3-1 and TRBJ2-5; D tentatively fits TRBD1 or TRBD2 (6 bases each). Germline-derived CDR1 and CDR2 are LGHDT and YNNKEL (reference sequence). The CDR3 extends over 15 amino acids. Trimming pared 4 bases from V and 11 bases from J, leaving 23 bases between. The CDR3 nucleotides are TGTGCCAGCAGCCCCCGGACTGGAGGGGACAATGAGCAGTACTTC. Its protein product is CASSPRTGGDNEQYF.

In the case of this clonotype: A much larger clonotype is one base distant, so this may be a read error. The chain recombines TRBV20-1 with TRBJ2-5; possible D gene TRBD2, 6 bases. The CDR3 is 13 amino acids. Trimming pared 6 bases from V and 11 bases from J, leaving 22 bases between. From germline, CDR1 is DFQATT and CDR2 SNEGSKA (reference sequence). CDR3 protein: CSAFAGPRYKQYF. In nucleotides, the CDR3 is TGCAGTGCATTCGCGGGACCGCGATACAAGCAGTACTTC.

The chain links TRBV30 to TRBJ2-4, with D hard to call. The J call is uncertain, as TRBJ2-7 better fits the DNA end. Germline CDR1 GTSNPN, CDR2 SVGIG (reference sequence). The CDR3 spans 14 residues. The CDR3 here is CAWSYPRRSGEQYF. The DNA of the CDR3 is TGTGCCTGGAGTTATCCCCGGCGGAGTGGCGAGCAGTACTTC.

This clonotype was observed at least ten times. V gene TRBV20-1 combines with J gene TRBJ1-6; 8 bases agree with TRBD1. CDR1 and CDR2 from the germline V gene are DFQATT and SNEGSKA (reference sequence). The CDR3 totals 16 residues. With V trimmed by 0 bases and J by 4 bases, 5 bases remained unmatched. The CDR3 reads CSAREGQGLYNSPLHF. CDR3 bases: TGCAGTGCTAGAGAAGGACAGGGACTTTATAATTCACCCCTCCACTTT.

This clonotype was seen ten or more times. The chain carries TRBV5-1 and TRBJ2-1; TRBD2 might be the D (5 bases). Per germline, CDR1 SGHRS and CDR2 YFSETQ. The V and J ends lost 2 bases and 2 bases respectively, with 8 bases between them. CDR3 size: 14 residues. The CDR3 is CASSFPGTYNEQFF. The CDR3 DNA reads as TGCGCCAGCAGCTTCCCGGGGACCTACAATGAGCAGTTCTTC.

This clonotype appeared many times. The CDR3 protein is CASSYKTYTEAFF. The DNA for the CDR3 is TGCGCCAGCAGTTACAAGACTTACACTGAAGCTTTCTTT. This chain connects TRBV5-1 to TRBJ1-1; the D is unclear. V lost 5 bases and J lost 3, with 11 bases in between. The CDR3 spans 13 residues. Germline assignment: CDR1 SGHRS and CDR2 YFSETQ.

This clonotype was detected many times. The chain couples TRBV20-1 to TRBJ2-7; D remains ambiguous. CDR1 is DFQATT and CDR2 is SNEGSKA in the germline V gene (reference sequence). There are 12 residues in the CDR3. V gave up 6 bases and J gave up 3 bases, with 12 bases separating them. The DNA for the CDR3 is TGCAGTGCCGCACTTACGAGCTACGAGCAGTACTTC. This translates into CSAALTSYEQYF.